A single sample gave rise to the 27 T cell receptor beta chains below, sequenced in a study of shared clonotypes between healthy human individuals. The protocol was immunoSEQ multiplex PCR, while the TCRdb copy is restricted to in-frame clones and leaves out a portion. The sample yields about 980,000 clones, approximately 76% seen once. Sequenced material: memory CD4+ T cells sorted from blood. Stated subset: CD45RA-negative fraction. These receptors originate from a man between 18 and 29 years old in good health.

J is TRBJ1-5 and V is TRBV5-6; D remains unclear. Trimming removed 3 bases at V and 6 bases at J, with 13 bases between. CDR3 length: 14 amino acids. Germline CDR1 reads SGHDT; CDR2 reads YYEEEE. This chain's CDR3 is CASSSQLGSQPQHF. CDR3 sequence (DNA): TGTGCCAGCAGCTCTCAGTTGGGGAGTCAGCCCCAGCATTTT.

This chain connects TRBV19 to TRBJ2-3; D is uncertain. The CDR3 is made up of 14 amino acids. The germline gives CDR1 LNHDA, CDR2 SQIVND (reference sequence). V was cut by 2 bases and J by 2 bases, with 8 bases left in between. In DNA, the CDR3 is TGTGCCAGTAGTATAAGCCTAAACACAGATACGCAGTATTTT. This translates into CASSISLNTDTQYF.

The chain couples TRBV5-1 to TRBJ1-6; D unresolved. With 0 bases removed from V and 10 bases from J, the gap between germline ends came to 11 bases. CDR1 is SGHRS and CDR2 is YFSETQ in the germline V gene. The CDR3 loop spans 14 amino acids. CDR3 sequence: CASSLGVGESPLHF. As DNA, the CDR3 is TGCGCCAGCAGCTTGGGGGTCGGAGAGTCACCCCTCCACTTT.

This chain links TRBV5-5 with TRBJ1-2; 7 bases fit TRBD1. CDR1 and CDR2 from the germline V gene are SGHKS and YYEKEE (reference sequence). CDR3 size: 15 residues. The J segment lost 4 bases and the V segment lost 4 bases, leaving 10 bases of the junction unmatched. The CDR3 DNA follows: TGTGCCAGCAGCCCCGTTTGGACAGGATTCTATGGCTACACCTTC. Protein: CASSPVWTGFYGYTF.

The gene calls are TRBV7-9 and TRBJ1-6; weak D call: TRBD1 (5 bases). The germline V gene encodes CDR1 SEHNR and CDR2 FQNEAQ (reference sequence). With 4 bases removed from V and 10 bases from J, the gap between germline ends came to 11 bases. CDR3 size: 13 residues. CDR3 residues: CASSSSGASPLHF. For the CDR3, the DNA is TGTGCCAGCAGCTCGTCCGGGGCCTCACCCCTCCACTTT.

The rearrangement joins TRBV28 to TRBJ2-2, with D perhaps being TRBD1 or TRBD2 (5 bases each). The V gene lost 2 bases and the J gene lost 6 bases, with 22 bases spanning the gap. The CDR3 is 18 amino acids. The germline gives CDR1 MDHEN, CDR2 SYDVKM. The CDR3 loop is CASSLRFRGSVDAGELFF. CDR3 nucleotides: TGTGCCAGCAGTTTAAGGTTTCGGGGCTCGGTAGATGCCGGGGAGCTGTTTTTT.

The chain links TRBV2 to TRBJ2-3, with TRBD2 matching 11 bases. Germline V gene sequence: CDR1 SNHLY, CDR2 FYNNEI. The CDR3 is 14 amino acids. V lost 5 bases and J lost 5; bases outside the gene matches: 3. The CDR3 sequence: CASSSTSGRDTQYF. CDR3 sequence (DNA): TGTGCCAGCAGTAGTACTAGCGGGAGAGATACGCAGTATTTT.

The table lists this clone with a few counts. This sequence joins TRBV4-1 and TRBJ2-3; D is undetermined. The CDR3 has 14 amino acids. Looked up from germline, CDR1 is MGHRA and CDR2 is YSYEKL. The V end lost 0 bases, the J end lost 3 bases, and 7 bases lay between the germline ends. The CDR3 loop reads CASSQDMVTDTQYF. The CDR3 nucleotides are TGCGCCAGCAGCCAAGATATGGTAACAGATACGCAGTATTTT.

The CDR3, as DNA: TGTGCCTGGATACCGGGGGACACCTACTCCTACGAGCAGTACTTC. It is translated as CAWIPGDTYSYEQYF. The rearrangement links TRBV30 to TRBJ2-7; D is perhaps TRBD1 or TRBD2 (6 bases each). Germline-derived CDR1 and CDR2 are GTSNPN and SVGIG (reference sequence). The V and J ends lost 4 bases and 0 bases respectively, with 16 bases between them. The CDR3 covers 15 residues.

The V call is TRBV5-1, the J call TRBJ1-3; TRBD1 aligns across 8 bases. This CDR3 region has 14 residues. J lost 4 bases, V lost 7 bases, and 7 bases had no gene match. Per germline, CDR1 SGHRS and CDR2 YFSETQ. CDR3 amino acids: CASQQGAGGNTIYF. The DNA of the CDR3 is TGCGCCAGCCAGCAGGGGGCAGGAGGAAACACCATATATTTT.

The CDR3, as DNA: TGCGCCAGCAGCCAAGCGGCTAGGGGAGATACGCAGTATTTT. Amino acids: CASSQAARGDTQYF. The V and J genes are TRBV4-1 and TRBJ2-3; tentative D call: TRBD1 (5 bases). V was cut by 1 base and J by 5 bases, with 10 bases left in between. Per the germline V gene, CDR1 is MGHRA and CDR2 is YSYEKL. CDR3 size: 14 residues.

A single count supports this clone. The V gene is TRBV7-2, the J gene TRBJ1-3; D remains ambiguous. Germline-derived CDR1 and CDR2 are SGHTA and FQGNSA. Trimming removed 3 bases at V and 2 bases at J, with 20 bases between. CDR3 size: 18 residues. The CDR3 region is CASSFTAVSSRAGNTIYF. The CDR3 DNA is TGTGCCAGCAGCTTCACCGCCGTTAGCTCCCGCGCTGGAAACACCATATATTTT.

The chain is built from TRBV18 and TRBJ2-7, with 8 nucleotides matching TRBD2. This CDR3 comprises 15 residues. The germline gives CDR1 KGHSH, CDR2 LQKENI. Trimming took 4 bases from V and 3 from J; bases not matched to a gene: 8. CDR3 sequence (DNA): TGTGCCAGCTCACTGCTTGGGAGCGGGGGCTACGAGCAGTACTTC. Protein: CASSLLGSGGYEQYF.

This chain uses TRBV5-1 with TRBJ2-1; 11 bases map to TRBD2. This CDR3 comprises 16 residues. Germline V gene sequence: CDR1 SGHRS, CDR2 YFSETQ. V shed 4 bases and J 6 bases; nucleotides not matched to a gene: 9. The CDR3 DNA is TGCGCCAGCAGCGCCTCCACTAGCGGGGGTCTCAATGAGCAGTTCTTC. Translating gives CASSASTSGGLNEQFF.

The J gene is TRBJ2-4, the V gene TRBV19; tentative D call: TRBD2 (6 bases). V was trimmed by 5 bases and J by 0 bases, leaving 11 bases between them. Germline loops: CDR1 LNHDA, CDR2 SQIVND (reference sequence). The CDR3 runs to 15 residues. The CDR3 reads CASSAGPLAKNIQYF. Here the CDR3 DNA reads TGTGCCAGTAGTGCGGGGCCCCTAGCCAAAAACATTCAGTACTTC.

V usage is TRBV29-1 and J usage is TRBJ1-1, with TRBD1 identical over 8 bases. Germline V lookup: CDR1 SQVTM, CDR2 ANQGSEA. Unmatched junction bases numbered 9, after V lost 5 bases and J lost 1 base. The CDR3 sequence is 15 residues long. CDR3 bases: TGCAGCGTTAGAAGCAGGGGGCGGGGGAACACTGAAGCTTTCTTT. Translation: CSVRSRGRGNTEAFF.

The chain couples TRBV2 to TRBJ1-5; D might be TRBD1 (6 bases). The CDR3 is made up of 14 amino acids. Looked up from germline, CDR1 is SNHLY and CDR2 is FYNNEI. With 7 bases removed from V and 1 base from J, the gap between germline ends came to 11 bases. CDR3 in amino acids: CASKGGGSNQPQHF. CDR3 sequence (DNA): TGTGCCAGCAAGGGGGGCGGGAGCAATCAGCCCCAGCATTTT.

This chain joins TRBV5-4 and TRBJ2-7; perhaps TRBD1 as D (5 bases). V was shortened by 3 bases and J by 7 bases, with 20 bases between the two germline ends. Germline CDR1 and CDR2: SGHNT and YYREEE (reference sequence). CDR3 length equals 15 residues. The CDR3 DNA reads TGTGCCAGCAGCTCTATTAAGGGTGGGGCAGGGGAGCAGTACTTC. This gives the protein CASSSIKGGAGEQYF. Drawing the rest from reference TRBV5-4 and TRBJ2-7, the complete variable domain is ETGVTQSPTHLIKTRGQQVTLRCSSQSGHNTVSWYQQALGQGPQFIFQYYREEENGRGNFPPRFSGLQFPNYSSELNVNALELDDSALYLCASSSIKGGAGEQYFGPGTRLTVT.

V is TRBV9 and J is TRBJ1-4, with D possibly being TRBD1 (5 bases). CDR1 and CDR2 from the germline V gene are SGDLS and YYNGEE. Trimming shortened V by 8 bases and J by 2 bases, and 13 bases separated the two germline ends. This CDR3 spans 14 amino acids. CDR3 coding DNA: TGTGCCAGTGCGAGGGGAACTACTAATGAAAAACTGTTTTTT. It codes for CASARGTTNEKLFF.

V usage is TRBV7-3 and J usage is TRBJ1-2, with a possible D match to TRBD1 (6 bases). V lost 5 bases and J lost 4, with 14 bases in between. Germline assignment: CDR1 SGHTA and CDR2 FQGTGA. The CDR3 contains 14 residues. CDR3: CASSPGQTLYGYTF. The CDR3 bases are TGTGCCAGCAGCCCTGGACAGACTCTCTATGGCTACACCTTC.

The chain employs TRBV13 and TRBJ2-7; 12 bases agree with TRBD2. The CDR3 contains 18 residues. Germline V gene data show CDR1 as PRHDT and CDR2 as FYEKMQ (reference sequence). V lost 0 bases, J lost 4 bases, and 10 bases stayed unmatched. In nucleotides, the CDR3 is TGTGCCAGCAGCTTAGGCGGGCCAACTAGCGGGGGGACTTACGAGCAGTACTTC. Its protein product is CASSLGGPTSGGTYEQYF.

This sequence joins TRBV2 and TRBJ2-7, with D uncertain. The germline gives CDR1 SNHLY, CDR2 FYNNEI. The CDR3 is 12 residues long. The V gene lost 6 bases and the J gene lost 3 bases, with 9 bases spanning the gap. CDR3 in amino acids: CASRPDGYEQYF. CDR3 bases: TGTGCCAGCAGACCGGATGGCTACGAGCAGTACTTC.

The V call is TRBV5-4, the J call TRBJ2-7, with 10 bases that match TRBD2. Trimming removed 1 base from V and 0 bases from J; junction bases left unmatched: 1. Germline loops: CDR1 SGHNT, CDR2 YYREEE (reference sequence). The CDR3 contains 15 residues. CDR3 coding DNA: TGTGCCAGCAGCTTGCTAGCGGGGGCCTCCTACGAGCAGTACTTC. This encodes CASSLLAGASYEQYF.

The rearrangement joins TRBV4-1 to TRBJ2-7; TRBD1 agrees at 7 bases. Germline V lookup: CDR1 MGHRA, CDR2 YSYEKL. The CDR3 consists of 16 residues. Trimming took 0 bases from V and 0 from J; bases not matched to a gene: 5. The CDR3 spells CASSQERTGSSYEQYF. The CDR3 nucleotides are TGCGCCAGCAGCCAAGAGAGGACAGGTTCCTCCTACGAGCAGTACTTC.

The V call is TRBV7-9, the J call TRBJ1-4; D is possibly TRBD1 (5 bases). Germline V lookup: CDR1 SEHNR, CDR2 FQNEAQ (reference sequence). V was cut by 1 base and J by 3 bases, with 9 bases left in between. The CDR3 is 15 residues long. CDR3 nucleotides: TGTGCCAGCAGCTTAGATGGGGCTGCTAATGAAAAACTGTTTTTT. Translating gives CASSLDGAANEKLFF.

This clone was picked up a small number of times. The chain employs TRBV2 and TRBJ2-4, with 11 bases fitting TRBD1. J lost 9 bases, V lost 2 bases, and 6 bases had no gene match. The CDR3 loop spans 15 amino acids. In germline, CDR1 is SNHLY, CDR2 FYNNEI. The CDR3: CASSERDRGAVIQYF. The CDR3 DNA follows: TGTGCCAGCAGTGAACGGGACAGGGGGGCGGTCATTCAGTACTTC. Complete variable domain (other parts from reference TRBV2 and TRBJ2-4): EPEVTQTPSHQVTQMGQEVILRCVPISNHLYFYWYRQILGQKVEFLVSFYNNEISEKSEIFDDQFSVERPDGSNFTLKIRSTKLEDSAMYFCASSERDRGAVIQYFGAGTRLSVL.

CDR3 amino acids: CASSGQGNSPLHF. CDR3 DNA sequence: TGTGCCAGCAGCGGACAGGGAAATTCACCCCTCCACTTT. This rearrangement joins TRBV6-1 to TRBJ1-6; 8 nucleotides align to TRBD1. V shed 6 bases and J 7 bases; nucleotides not matched to a gene: 2. Germline V gene lookup returns CDR1 MNHNS and CDR2 SASEGT. CDR3 length: 13 amino acids.